This T cell receptor (beta chain) is from a study of blood T cell repertoires in COVID-19. In the source study's methods: Quantification of nucleated cells was approximated via reference gene primer amplification. Sequencing used immunoSEQ multiplex PCR; TCRdb keeps in-frame clones, though not all of them. V, J and clone size are those of that table, while D and trimming were read from the DNA. The sample comprises 360,000 or so clones, roughly four fifths of which are singletons, and approximately 5% rests with the top ten. J gave up 3 bases and V 4 bases, and 5 bases lay outside the gene matches. Per the germline V gene, CDR1 is LGHDT and CDR2 is YNNKEL (reference sequence). CDR3 length: 14 amino acids.

This receptor was taken from a woman aged 45 to 65 who had recovered from COVID-19. The rearrangement uses TRBV3-1 (or the pseudogene TRBV3-2) and TRBJ1-1; TRBD1 matches 7 bases. Sequenced input: PBMCs or T cells enriched from blood (not recorded which). This CDR3 reads CASSPTGKDTEAFF. The CDR3, as DNA: TGTGCCAGCAGCCCGACAGGGAAAGACACTGAAGCTTTCTTT.